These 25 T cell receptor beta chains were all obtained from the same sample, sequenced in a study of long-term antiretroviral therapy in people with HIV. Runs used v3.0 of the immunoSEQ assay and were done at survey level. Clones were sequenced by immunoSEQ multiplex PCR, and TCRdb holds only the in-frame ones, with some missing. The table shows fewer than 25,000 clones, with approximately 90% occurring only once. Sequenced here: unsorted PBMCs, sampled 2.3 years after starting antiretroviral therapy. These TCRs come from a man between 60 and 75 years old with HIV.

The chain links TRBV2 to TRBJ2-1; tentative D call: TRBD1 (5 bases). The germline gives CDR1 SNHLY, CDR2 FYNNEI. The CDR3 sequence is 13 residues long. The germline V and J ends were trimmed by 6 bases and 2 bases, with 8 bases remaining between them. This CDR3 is CASSTQAYNEQFF. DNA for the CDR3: TGTGCCAGCAGCACACAGGCCTACAATGAGCAGTTCTTC.

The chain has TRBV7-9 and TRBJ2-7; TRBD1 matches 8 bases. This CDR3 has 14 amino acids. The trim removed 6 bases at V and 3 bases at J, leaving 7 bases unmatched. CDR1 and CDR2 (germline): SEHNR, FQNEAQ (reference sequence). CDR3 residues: CASRSGQGRYEQYF. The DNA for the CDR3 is TGTGCCAGCAGGTCCGGACAGGGACGCTACGAGCAGTACTTC.

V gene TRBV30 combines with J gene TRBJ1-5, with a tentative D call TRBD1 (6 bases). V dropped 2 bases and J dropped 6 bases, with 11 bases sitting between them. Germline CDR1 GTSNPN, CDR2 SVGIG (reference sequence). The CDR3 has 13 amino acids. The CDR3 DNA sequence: TGTGCCTGGAGTACAGGGCTAAGTCAGCCCCAGCATTTT. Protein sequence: CAWSTGLSQPQHF.

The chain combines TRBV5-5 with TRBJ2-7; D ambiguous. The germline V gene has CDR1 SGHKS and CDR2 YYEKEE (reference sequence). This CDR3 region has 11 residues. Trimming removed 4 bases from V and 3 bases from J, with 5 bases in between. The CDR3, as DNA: TGTGCCAGCAGCGTCTTCTACGAGCAGTACTTC. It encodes CASSVFYEQYF.

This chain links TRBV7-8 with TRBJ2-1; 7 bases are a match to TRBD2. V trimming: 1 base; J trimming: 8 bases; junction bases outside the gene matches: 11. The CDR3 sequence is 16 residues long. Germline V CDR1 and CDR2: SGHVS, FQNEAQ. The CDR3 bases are TGTGCCAGCAGCTTAGTTGGCGGGAGCCGTAGGGATGAGCAGTTCTTC. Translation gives CASSLVGGSRRDEQFF.

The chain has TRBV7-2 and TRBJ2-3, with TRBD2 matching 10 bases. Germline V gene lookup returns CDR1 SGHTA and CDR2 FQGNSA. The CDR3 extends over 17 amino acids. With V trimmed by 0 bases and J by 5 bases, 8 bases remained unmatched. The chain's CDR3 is CASSLALASGGGDTQYF. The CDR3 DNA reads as TGTGCCAGCAGCTTAGCGCTTGCTAGCGGGGGAGGAGATACGCAGTATTTT.

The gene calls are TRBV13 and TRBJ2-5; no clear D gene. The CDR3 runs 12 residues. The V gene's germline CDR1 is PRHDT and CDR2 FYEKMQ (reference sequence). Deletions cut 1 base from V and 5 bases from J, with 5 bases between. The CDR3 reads CASSLVPETQYF. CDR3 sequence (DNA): TGTGCCAGCAGCTTAGTCCCCGAGACCCAGTACTTC.

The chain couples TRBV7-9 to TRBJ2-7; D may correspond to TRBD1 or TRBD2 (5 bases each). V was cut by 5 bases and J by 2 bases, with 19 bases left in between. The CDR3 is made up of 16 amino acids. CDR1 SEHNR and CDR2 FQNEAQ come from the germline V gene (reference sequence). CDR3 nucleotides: TGTGCCAGCAGCCCGGCCGGGGCAGGGCCGACCTACGAGCAGTACTTC. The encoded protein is CASSPAGAGPTYEQYF.

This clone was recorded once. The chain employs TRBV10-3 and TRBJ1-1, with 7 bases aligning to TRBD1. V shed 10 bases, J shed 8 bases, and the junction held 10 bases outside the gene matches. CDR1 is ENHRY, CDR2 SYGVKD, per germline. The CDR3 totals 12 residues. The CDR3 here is CASREGAWEAFF. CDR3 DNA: TGTGCCAGCCGCGAGGGGGCTTGGGAAGCTTTCTTT.

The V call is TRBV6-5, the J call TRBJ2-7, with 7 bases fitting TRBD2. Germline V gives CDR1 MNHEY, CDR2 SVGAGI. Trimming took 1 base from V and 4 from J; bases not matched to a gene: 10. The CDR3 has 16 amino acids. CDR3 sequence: CASSYWGEGPTYEQYF. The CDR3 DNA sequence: TGTGCCAGCAGTTACTGGGGGGAGGGCCCGACTTACGAGCAGTACTTC.

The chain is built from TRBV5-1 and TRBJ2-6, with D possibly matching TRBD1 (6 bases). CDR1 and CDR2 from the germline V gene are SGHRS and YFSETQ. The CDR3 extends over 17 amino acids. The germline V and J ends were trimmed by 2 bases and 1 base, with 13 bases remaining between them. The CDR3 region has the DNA TGCGCCAGCAGCTTCCAGACAGGTGTGTCTGGGGCCAACGTCCTGACTTTC. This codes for CASSFQTGVSGANVLTF.

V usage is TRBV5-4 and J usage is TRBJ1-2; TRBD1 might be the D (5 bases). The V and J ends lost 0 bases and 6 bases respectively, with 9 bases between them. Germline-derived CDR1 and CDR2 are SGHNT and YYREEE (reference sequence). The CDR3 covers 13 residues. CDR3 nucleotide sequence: TGTGCCAGCAGCTTGGATACAGGAAATGGCTACACCTTC. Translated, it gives CASSLDTGNGYTF.

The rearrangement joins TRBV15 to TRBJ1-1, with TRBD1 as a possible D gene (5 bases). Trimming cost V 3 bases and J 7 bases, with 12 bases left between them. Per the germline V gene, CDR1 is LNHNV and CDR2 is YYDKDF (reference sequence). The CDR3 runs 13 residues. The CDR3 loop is CATSRTERIEAFF. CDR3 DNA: TGTGCCACCAGCAGGACAGAACGTATTGAAGCTTTCTTT. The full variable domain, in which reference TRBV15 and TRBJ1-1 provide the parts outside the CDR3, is DAMVIQNPRYQVTQFGKPVTLSCSQTLNHNVMYWYQQKSSQAPKLLFHYYDKDFNNEADTPDNFQSRRPNTSFCFLDIRSPGLGDTAMYLCATSRTERIEAFFGQGTRLTVV.

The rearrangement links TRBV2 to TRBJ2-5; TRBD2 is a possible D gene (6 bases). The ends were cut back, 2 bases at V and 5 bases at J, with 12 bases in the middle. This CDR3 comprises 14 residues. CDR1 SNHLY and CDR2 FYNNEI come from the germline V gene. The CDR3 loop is CASSELIREETQYF. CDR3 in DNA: TGTGCCAGCAGTGAACTCATCCGGGAGGAGACCCAGTACTTC.

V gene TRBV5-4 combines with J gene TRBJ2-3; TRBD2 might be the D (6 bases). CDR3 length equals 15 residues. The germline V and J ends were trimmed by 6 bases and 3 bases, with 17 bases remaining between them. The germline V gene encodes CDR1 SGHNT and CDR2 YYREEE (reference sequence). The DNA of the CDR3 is TGTGCCAGCAACGGGCGGGGCAGTAGAACAGATACGCAGTATTTT. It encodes CASNGRGSRTDTQYF.

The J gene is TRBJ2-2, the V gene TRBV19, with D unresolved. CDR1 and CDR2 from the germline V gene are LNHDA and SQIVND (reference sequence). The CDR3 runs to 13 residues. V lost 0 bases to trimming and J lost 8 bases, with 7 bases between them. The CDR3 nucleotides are TGTGCCAGTAGTATAGAGTCCGGGGGGGAGCTGTTTTTT. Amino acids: CASSIESGGELFF.

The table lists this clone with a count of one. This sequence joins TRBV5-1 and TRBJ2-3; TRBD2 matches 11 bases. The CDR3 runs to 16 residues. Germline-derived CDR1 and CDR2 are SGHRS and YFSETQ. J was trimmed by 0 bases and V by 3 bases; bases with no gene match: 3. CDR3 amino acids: CASSWGLADSTDTQYF. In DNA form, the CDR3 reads TGCGCCAGCAGCTGGGGACTAGCGGATAGCACAGATACGCAGTATTTT.

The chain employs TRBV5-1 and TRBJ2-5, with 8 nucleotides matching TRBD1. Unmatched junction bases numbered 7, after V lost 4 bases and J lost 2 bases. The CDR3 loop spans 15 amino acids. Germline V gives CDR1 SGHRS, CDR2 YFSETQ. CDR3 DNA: TGCGCCAGCAGCCGACAGGGGAATTCTCAAGAGACCCAGTACTTC. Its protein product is CASSRQGNSQETQYF.

This CDR3 is CASSPAGVYEQYF. CDR3 nucleotide sequence: TGTGCCAGCAGTCCAGCGGGAGTCTACGAGCAGTACTTC. The chain uses TRBV11-2 and TRBJ2-7, with TRBD2 identical over 8 bases. J was trimmed by 3 bases and V by 6 bases; bases with no gene match: 4. The CDR3 totals 13 residues. CDR1 is SGHAT and CDR2 is FQNNGV in the germline V gene.

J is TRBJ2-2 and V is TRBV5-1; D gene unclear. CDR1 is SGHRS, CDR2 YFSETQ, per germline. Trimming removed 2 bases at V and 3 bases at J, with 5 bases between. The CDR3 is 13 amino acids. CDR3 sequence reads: CASSFADTGELFF. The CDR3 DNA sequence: TGCGCCAGCAGCTTTGCGGACACCGGGGAGCTGTTTTTT. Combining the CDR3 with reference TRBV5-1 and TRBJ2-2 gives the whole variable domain KAGVTQTPRYLIKTRGQQVTLSCSPISGHRSVSWYQQTPGQGLQFLFEYFSETQRNKGNFPGRFSGRQFSNSRSEMNVSTLELGDSALYLCASSFADTGELFFGEGSRLTVL.

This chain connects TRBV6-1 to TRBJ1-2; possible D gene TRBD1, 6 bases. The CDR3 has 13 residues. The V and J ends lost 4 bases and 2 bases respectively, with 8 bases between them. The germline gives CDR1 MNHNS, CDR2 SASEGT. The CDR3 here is CASSATGNYGYTF. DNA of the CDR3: TGTGCCAGCAGTGCAACAGGGAACTATGGCTACACCTTC.

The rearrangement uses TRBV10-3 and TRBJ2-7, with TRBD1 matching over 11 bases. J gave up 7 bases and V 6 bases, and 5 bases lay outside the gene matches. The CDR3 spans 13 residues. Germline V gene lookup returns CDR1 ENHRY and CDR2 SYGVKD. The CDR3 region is CAIRGTGGGEQYF. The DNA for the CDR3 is TGTGCCATCAGGGGGACAGGGGGGGGAGAGCAGTACTTC.

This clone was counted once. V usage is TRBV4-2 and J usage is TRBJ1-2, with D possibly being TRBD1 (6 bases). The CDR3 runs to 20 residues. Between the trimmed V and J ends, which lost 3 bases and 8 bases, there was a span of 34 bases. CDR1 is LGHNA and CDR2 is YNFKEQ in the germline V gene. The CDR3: CASSQDQAFTDSGKLWGYTF. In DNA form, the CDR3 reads TGTGCCAGCAGCCAGGATCAGGCTTTTACGGACAGCGGAAAGTTATGGGGCTACACCTTC.

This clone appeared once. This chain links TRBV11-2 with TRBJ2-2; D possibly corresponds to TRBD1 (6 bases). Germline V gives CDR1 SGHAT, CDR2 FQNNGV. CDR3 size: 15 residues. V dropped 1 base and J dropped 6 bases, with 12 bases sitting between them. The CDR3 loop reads CASSLASAGAGELFF. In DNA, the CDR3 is TGTGCCAGCAGCTTAGCCTCTGCAGGGGCCGGGGAGCTGTTTTTT.

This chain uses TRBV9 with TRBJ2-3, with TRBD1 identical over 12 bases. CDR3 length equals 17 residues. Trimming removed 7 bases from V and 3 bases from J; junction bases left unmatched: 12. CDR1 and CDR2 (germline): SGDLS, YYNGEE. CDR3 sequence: CASGSGTGGFFTDTQYF. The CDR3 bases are TGTGCCAGCGGTTCCGGGACAGGGGGCTTTTTTACAGATACGCAGTATTTT. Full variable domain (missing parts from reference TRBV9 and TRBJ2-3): DSGVTQTPKHLITATGQRVTLRCSPRSGDLSVYWYQQSLDQGLQFLIQYYNGEERAKGNILERFSAQQFPDLHSELNLSSLELGDSALYFCASGSGTGGFFTDTQYFGPGTRLTVL.